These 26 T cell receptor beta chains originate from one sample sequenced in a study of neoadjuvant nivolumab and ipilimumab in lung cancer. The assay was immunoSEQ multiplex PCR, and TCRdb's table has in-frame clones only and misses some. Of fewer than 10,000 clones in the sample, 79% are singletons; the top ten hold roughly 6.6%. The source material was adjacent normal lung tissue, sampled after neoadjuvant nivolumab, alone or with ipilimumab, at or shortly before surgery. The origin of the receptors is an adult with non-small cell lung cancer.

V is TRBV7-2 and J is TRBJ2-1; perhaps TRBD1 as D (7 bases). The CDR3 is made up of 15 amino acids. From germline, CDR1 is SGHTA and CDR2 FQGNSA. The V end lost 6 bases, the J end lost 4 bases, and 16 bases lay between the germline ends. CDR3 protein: CASSLTRGDYNEQFF. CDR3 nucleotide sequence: TGTGCCAGCAGTTTGACCAGGGGGGATTACAATGAGCAGTTCTTC.

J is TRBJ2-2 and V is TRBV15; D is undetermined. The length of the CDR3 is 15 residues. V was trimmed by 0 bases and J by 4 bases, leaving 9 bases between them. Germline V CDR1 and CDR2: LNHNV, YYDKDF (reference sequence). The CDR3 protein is CATSRDGRLTGELFF. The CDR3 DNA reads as TGTGCCACCAGCAGAGATGGCAGACTCACCGGGGAGCTGTTTTTT.

DNA for the CDR3: TGTGCCATCAGTGAGTCGACCGGGACATTCTTGTACTTC. It translates to CAISESTGTFLYF. The chain joins TRBV10-3 to TRBJ2-7, with D maybe TRBD1 (6 bases). The CDR3 consists of 13 residues. Trimming took off 0 bases at V and 12 bases at J, with 15 bases between the two ends. CDR1 ENHRY and CDR2 SYGVKD come from the germline V gene.

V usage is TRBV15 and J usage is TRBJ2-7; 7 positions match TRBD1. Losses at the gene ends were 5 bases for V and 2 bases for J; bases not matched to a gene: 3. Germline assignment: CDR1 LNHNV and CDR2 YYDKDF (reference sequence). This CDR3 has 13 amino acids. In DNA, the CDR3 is TGTGCCACCAGCCGGGACAGCACCTACGAGCAGTACTTC. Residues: CATSRDSTYEQYF. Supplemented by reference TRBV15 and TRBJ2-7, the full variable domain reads DAMVIQNPRYQVTQFGKPVTLSCSQTLNHNVMYWYQQKSSQAPKLLFHYYDKDFNNEADTPDNFQSRRPNTSFCFLDIRSPGLGDTAMYLCATSRDSTYEQYFGPGTRLTVT.

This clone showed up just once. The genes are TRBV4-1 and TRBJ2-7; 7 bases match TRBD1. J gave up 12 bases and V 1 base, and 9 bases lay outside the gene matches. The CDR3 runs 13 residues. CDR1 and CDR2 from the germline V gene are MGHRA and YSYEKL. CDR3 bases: TGCGCCAGCAGCCAAGGGGTAGGGACAGCTTCGTACTTC. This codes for CASSQGVGTASYF.

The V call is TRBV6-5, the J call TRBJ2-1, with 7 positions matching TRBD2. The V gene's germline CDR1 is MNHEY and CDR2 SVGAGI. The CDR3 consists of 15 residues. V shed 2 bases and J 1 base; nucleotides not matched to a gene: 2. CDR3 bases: TGTGCCAGCAGTTACGGGGGGGGTTCCTACAATGAGCAGTTCTTC. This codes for CASSYGGGSYNEQFF.

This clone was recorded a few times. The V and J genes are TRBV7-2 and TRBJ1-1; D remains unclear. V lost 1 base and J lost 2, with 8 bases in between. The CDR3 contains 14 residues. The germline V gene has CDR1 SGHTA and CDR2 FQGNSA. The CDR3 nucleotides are TGTGCCAGCAGCTTAGGCCCGGCTAACACTGAAGCTTTCTTT. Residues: CASSLGPANTEAFF.

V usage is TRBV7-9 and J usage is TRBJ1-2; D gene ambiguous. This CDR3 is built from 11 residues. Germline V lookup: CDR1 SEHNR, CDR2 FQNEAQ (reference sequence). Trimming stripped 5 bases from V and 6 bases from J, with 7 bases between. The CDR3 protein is CASSKRDGYTF. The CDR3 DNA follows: TGTGCCAGCAGCAAAAGAGATGGCTACACCTTC.

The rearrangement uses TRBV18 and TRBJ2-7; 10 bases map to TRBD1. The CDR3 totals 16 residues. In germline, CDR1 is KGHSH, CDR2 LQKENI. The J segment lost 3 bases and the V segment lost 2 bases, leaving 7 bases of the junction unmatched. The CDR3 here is CASSPSVGQGNYEQYF. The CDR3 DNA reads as TGTGCCAGCTCACCATCGGTGGGACAGGGGAACTACGAGCAGTACTTC.

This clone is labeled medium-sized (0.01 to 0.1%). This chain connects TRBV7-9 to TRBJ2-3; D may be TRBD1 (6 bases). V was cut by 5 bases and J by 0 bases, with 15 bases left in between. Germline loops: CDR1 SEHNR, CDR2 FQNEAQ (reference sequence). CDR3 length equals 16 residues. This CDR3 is CASSATGTFSTDTQYF. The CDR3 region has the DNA TGTGCCAGCAGCGCAACCGGGACATTTAGCACAGATACGCAGTATTTT. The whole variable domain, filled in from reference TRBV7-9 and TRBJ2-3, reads DTGVSQNPRHKITKRGQNVTFRCDPISEHNRLYWYRQTLGQGPEFLTYFQNEAQLEKSRLLSDRFSAERPKGSFSTLEIQRTEQGDSAMYLCASSATGTFSTDTQYFGPGTRLTVL.

As DNA, the CDR3 is TGCGCCAGCAGCCCCACTAGCGGGGGCGATGAGCAGTTCTTC. Translation gives CASSPTSGGDEQFF. The chain carries TRBV5-1 and TRBJ2-1; 11 bases align to TRBD2. Germline CDR1 and CDR2: SGHRS and YFSETQ. The CDR3 extends over 14 amino acids. J was trimmed by 8 bases and V by 4 bases; bases with no gene match: 5.

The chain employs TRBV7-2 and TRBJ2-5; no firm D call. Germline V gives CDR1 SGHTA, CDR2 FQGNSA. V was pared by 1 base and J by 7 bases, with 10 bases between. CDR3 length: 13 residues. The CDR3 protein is CASSLVPSGTQYF. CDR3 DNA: TGTGCCAGCAGCTTAGTCCCCTCGGGGACCCAGTACTTC. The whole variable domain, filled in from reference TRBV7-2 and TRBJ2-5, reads GAGVSQSPSNKVTEKGKDVELRCDPISGHTALYWYRQSLGQGLEFLIYFQGNSAPDKSGLPSDRFSAERTGGSVSTLTIQRTQQEDSAVYLCASSLVPSGTQYFGPGTRLLVL.

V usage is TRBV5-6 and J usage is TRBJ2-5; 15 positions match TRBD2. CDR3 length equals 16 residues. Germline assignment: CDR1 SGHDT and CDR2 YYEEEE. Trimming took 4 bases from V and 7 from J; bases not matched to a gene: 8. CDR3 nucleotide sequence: TGTGCCAGCAGCGGGGGACTAGCGGGGGGACGAGGGACCCAGTACTTC. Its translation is CASSGGLAGGRGTQYF.

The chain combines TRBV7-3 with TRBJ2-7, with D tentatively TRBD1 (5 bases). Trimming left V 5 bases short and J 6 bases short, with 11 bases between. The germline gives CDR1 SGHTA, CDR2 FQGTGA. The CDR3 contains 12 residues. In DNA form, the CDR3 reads TGTGCCAGCAGCGACTTCGACAGCGAGCAGTACTTC. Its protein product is CASSDFDSEQYF.

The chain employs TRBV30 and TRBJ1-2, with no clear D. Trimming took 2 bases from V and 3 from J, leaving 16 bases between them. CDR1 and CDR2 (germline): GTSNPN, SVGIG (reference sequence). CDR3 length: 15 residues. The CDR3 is CAWSPMTLAHYGYTF. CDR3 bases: TGTGCCTGGAGTCCTATGACTCTAGCCCACTATGGCTACACCTTC.

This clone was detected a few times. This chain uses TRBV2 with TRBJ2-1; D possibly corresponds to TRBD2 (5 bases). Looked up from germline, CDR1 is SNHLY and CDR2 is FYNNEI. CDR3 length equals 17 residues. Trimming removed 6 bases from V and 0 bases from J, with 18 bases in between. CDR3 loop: CASRLLASRSSYNEQFF. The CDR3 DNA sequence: TGTGCCAGCAGGCTACTGGCTAGCCGGAGCTCCTACAATGAGCAGTTCTTC.

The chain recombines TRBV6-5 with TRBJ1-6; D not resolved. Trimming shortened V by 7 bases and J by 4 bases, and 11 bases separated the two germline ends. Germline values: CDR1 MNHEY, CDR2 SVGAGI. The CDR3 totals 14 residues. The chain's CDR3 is CASMAGTYNSPLHF. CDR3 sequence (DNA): TGTGCCAGCATGGCCGGAACATATAATTCACCCCTCCACTTT.

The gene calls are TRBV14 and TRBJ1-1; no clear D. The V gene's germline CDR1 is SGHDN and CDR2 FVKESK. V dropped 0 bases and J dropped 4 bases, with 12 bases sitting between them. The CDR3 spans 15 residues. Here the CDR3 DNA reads TGTGCCAGCAGCCAAGATCCTGACGTGGGCACTGAAGCTTTCTTT. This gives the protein CASSQDPDVGTEAFF.

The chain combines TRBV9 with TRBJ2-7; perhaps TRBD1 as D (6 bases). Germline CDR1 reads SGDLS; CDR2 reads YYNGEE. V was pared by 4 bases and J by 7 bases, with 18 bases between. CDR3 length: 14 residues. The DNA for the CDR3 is TGTGCCAGCAGCCCACAGAACAGGGTTGAAGAGCAGTACTTC. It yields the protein CASSPQNRVEEQYF.

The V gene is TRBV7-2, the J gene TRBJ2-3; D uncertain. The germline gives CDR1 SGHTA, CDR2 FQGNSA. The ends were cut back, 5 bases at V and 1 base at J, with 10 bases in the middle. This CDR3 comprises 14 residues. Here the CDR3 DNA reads TGTGCCAGCAGCGGGGTGGCGGGCACAGATACGCAGTATTTT. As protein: CASSGVAGTDTQYF.

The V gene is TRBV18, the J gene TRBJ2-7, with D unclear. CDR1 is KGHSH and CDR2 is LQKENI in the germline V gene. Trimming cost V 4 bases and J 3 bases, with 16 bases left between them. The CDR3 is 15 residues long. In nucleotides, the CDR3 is TGTGCCAGCTCACTTAGCCATGGCCCTCACTACGAGCAGTACTTC. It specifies CASSLSHGPHYEQYF.

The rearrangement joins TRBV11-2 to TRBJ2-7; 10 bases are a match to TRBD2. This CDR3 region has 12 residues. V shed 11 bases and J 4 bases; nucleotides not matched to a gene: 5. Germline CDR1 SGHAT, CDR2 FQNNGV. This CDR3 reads CASGAGGYEQYF. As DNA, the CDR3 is TGTGCCTCGGGAGCGGGGGGGTACGAGCAGTACTTC.

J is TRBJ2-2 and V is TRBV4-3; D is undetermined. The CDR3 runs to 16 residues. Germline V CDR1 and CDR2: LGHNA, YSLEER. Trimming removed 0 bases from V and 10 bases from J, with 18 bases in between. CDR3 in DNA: TGCGCCAGCAGCCAAGACCCCTCCGCCTTTAAGACGGAGCTGTTTTTT. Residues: CASSQDPSAFKTELFF.

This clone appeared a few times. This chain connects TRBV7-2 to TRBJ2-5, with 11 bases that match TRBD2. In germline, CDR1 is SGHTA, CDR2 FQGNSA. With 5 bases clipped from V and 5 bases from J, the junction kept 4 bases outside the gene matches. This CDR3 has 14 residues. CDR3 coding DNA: TGTGCCAGCAGCCCTAGGACTAGCGGGGAGACCCAGTACTTC. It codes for CASSPRTSGETQYF.

The CDR3 sequence: CASTSGGTEAFF. The DNA of the CDR3 is TGTGCCAGCACTTCTGGGGGCACTGAAGCTTTCTTT. The chain combines TRBV6-1 with TRBJ1-1, with a tentative D call TRBD1 (5 bases). The CDR3 sequence is 12 residues long. Germline CDR1 MNHNS, CDR2 SASEGT. Trimming cost V 7 bases and J 4 bases, with 10 bases left between them.

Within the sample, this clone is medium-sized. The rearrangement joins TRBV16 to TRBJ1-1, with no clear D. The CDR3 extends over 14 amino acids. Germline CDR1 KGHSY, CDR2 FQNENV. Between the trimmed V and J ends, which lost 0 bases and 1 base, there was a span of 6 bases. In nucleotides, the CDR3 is TGTGCCAGCAGCCAATCGAACGGGAACACTGAAGCTTTCTTT. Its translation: CASSQSNGNTEAFF. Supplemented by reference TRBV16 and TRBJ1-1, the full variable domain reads GEEVAQTPKHLVRGEGQKAKLYCAPIKGHSYVFWYQQVLKNEFKFLISFQNENVFDETGMPKERFSAKCLPNSPCSLEIQATKLEDSAVYFCASSQSNGNTEAFFGQGTRLTVV.